The entry below describes one T cell receptor beta chain. The data derive from a study of patients and donors after allogeneic stem cell transplantation. TCRdb reprocessed the RT-PCR reads via MiXCR and lists one record per CDR3 protein. In the table there are about a million distinct CDR3 sequences, roughly 18% of which are singletons. Germline V gene sequence: CDR1 SEHNR, CDR2 FQNEAQ (reference sequence). This CDR3 spans 14 amino acids. This TCR was recovered from a human donor who was either an allogeneic HSCT recipient or a stem cell or donor lymphocyte infusion donor (not recorded which). It is not recorded whose cells these are; they may come from a transplant donor. The chain employs TRBV7-9 and TRBJ2-5, with a weak D call TRBD2 (6 bases). Matching the DNA end better, TRBJ2-1 makes the J call doubtful. Sequenced material: blood, either unsorted or a sorted T cell fraction (not recorded which). Here the CDR3 reads CASSLASGQETQFF. In DNA form, the CDR3 reads TGTGCCAGCAGCTTAGCTAGCGGTCAAGAGACCCAGTTCTTC.